This record covers a single T cell receptor (beta chain). These data originate in a study of T cells after posttransplantation cyclophosphamide. Here immunoSEQ multiplex PCR was the method, and the copy in TCRdb shows in-frame clones only, minus some. The sample lists under 10,000 clones; roughly 98% were seen once. V dropped 1 base and J dropped 7 bases, with 11 bases sitting between them. The CDR3 runs 14 residues. The germline gives CDR1 SGHNT, CDR2 YYREEE (reference sequence). Cells defined as naive were viable CD3+CD4+ or CD3+CD8+ and CCR7+CD45RA+CD45RO-CD95-CD27+CD28+. The rearrangement uses TRBV5-4 and TRBJ2-2; D not resolved. This receptor was taken from an older woman in good health, CMV-negative, and a related stem cell transplant donor. Sequencing used naive CD4+ T cells sorted from PBMCs. Here the CDR3 DNA reads TGTGCCAGCAGCTTGTACCAGGTGGTCGGGGAGCTGTTTTTT. The encoded protein is CASSLYQVVGELFF.